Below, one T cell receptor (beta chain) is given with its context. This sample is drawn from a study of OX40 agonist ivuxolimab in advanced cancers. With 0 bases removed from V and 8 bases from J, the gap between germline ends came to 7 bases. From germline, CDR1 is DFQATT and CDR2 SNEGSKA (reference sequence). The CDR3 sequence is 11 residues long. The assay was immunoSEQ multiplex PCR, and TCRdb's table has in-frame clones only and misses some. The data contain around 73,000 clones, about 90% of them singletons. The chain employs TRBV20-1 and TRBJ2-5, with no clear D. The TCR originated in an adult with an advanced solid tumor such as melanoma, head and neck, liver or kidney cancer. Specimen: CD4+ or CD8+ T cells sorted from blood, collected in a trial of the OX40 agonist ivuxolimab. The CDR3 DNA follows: TGCAGTGCTAGAGAGGAGAGCACCCAGTACTTC. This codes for CSAREESTQYF.